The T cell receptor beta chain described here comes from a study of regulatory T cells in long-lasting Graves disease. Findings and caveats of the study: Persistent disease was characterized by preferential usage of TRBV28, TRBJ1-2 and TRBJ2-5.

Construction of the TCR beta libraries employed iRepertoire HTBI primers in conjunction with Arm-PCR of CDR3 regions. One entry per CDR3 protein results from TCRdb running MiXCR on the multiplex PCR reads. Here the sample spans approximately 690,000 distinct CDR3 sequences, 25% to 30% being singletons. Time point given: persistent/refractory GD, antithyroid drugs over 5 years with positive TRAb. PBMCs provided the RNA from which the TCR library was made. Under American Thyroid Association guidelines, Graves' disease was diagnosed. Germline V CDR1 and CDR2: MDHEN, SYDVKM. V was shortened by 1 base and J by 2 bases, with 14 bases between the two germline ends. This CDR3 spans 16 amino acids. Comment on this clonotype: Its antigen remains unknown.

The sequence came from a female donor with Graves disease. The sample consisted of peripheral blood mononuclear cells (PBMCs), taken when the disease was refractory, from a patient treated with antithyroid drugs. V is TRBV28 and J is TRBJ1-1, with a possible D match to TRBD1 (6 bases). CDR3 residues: CASSLYGGGLNTEAFF. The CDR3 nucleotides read TGTGCCAGCAGTTTATATGGGGGGGGGCTCAACACTGAAGCTTTCTTT.